A single sample is the source of the 16 T cell receptor beta chains below, sequenced in a study of PD-L1 blockade in urothelial cancer. Specified time point: peripheral blood 6 weeks after treatment start. The repertoire was sequenced with immunoSEQ multiplex PCR; TCRdb's copy has only in-frame clones and lacks some. The table records some 30,000 clones, over 60% of them present only once. The sample here was PBMCs, taken around atezolizumab (anti-PD-L1) treatment. These receptors were taken from a man between 65 and 79 years old with urothelial cancer.

This rearrangement joins TRBV13 to TRBJ2-5; TRBD1 agrees at 8 bases. CDR3 length: 16 residues. With 5 bases clipped from V and 0 bases from J, the junction kept 8 bases outside the gene matches. The germline V gene has CDR1 PRHDT and CDR2 FYEKMQ (reference sequence). The CDR3 sequence is CASSTRTGLDQETQYF. CDR3 bases: TGTGCCAGCAGCACGCGGACAGGGTTAGACCAAGAGACCCAGTACTTC. Complete variable domain (other parts from reference TRBV13 and TRBJ2-5): AAGVIQSPRHLIKEKRETATLKCYPIPRHDTVYWYQQGPGQDPQFLISFYEKMQSDKGSIPDRFSAQQFSDYHSELNMSSLELGDSALYFCASSTRTGLDQETQYFGPGTRLLVL.

The J gene is TRBJ2-1, the V gene TRBV4-2, with 8 bases fitting TRBD2. V lost 0 bases, J lost 4 bases, and 2 bases stayed unmatched. Germline CDR1 and CDR2: LGHNA and YNFKEQ. CDR3 length: 15 amino acids. The CDR3 spells CASSQELAAYNEQFF. DNA of the CDR3: TGTGCCAGCAGCCAAGAACTAGCGGCTTACAATGAGCAGTTCTTC.

The rearrangement uses TRBV5-6 and TRBJ2-1, with TRBD1 matching 7 bases. Germline trimming cut 5 bases from V and 9 bases from J; bases unmatched to any gene: 17. CDR1 SGHDT and CDR2 YYEEEE come from the germline V gene. The length of the CDR3 is 16 residues. CDR3 DNA: TGTGCCAGCAGTCCTCTTCAGGGGGTGGTTACAGGTGAGCAGTTCTTC. It encodes CASSPLQGVVTGEQFF.

The chain links TRBV7-9 to TRBJ2-7, with D possibly matching TRBD2 (6 bases). The CDR3 has 16 amino acids. Germline V gives CDR1 SEHNR, CDR2 FQNEAQ (reference sequence). V lost 2 bases and J 1 base, leaving 15 bases between the germline ends. The CDR3: CASSLSGGAQSYEQYF. The CDR3 region has the DNA TGTGCCAGCAGCTTATCGGGCGGGGCCCAATCCTACGAGCAGTACTTC.

This chain links TRBV5-1 with TRBJ1-5, with D perhaps matching TRBD1 (5 bases). The CDR3 runs to 15 residues. Germline V gives CDR1 SGHRS, CDR2 YFSETQ. Trimming shortened V by 0 bases and J by 0 bases, and 7 bases separated the two germline ends. The CDR3 is CASSLEGFSNQPQHF. As DNA, the CDR3 is TGCGCCAGCAGCTTGGAGGGGTTTAGCAATCAGCCCCAGCATTTT.

The genes are TRBV6-5 and TRBJ2-7; 7 bases are shared with TRBD2. The germline CDR1 and CDR2 sequences are MNHEY and SVGAGI. The CDR3 totals 15 residues. V dropped 2 bases and J dropped 2; count of bases not matched to a gene: 6. The CDR3 spells CASSYAAGPAYEQYF. The CDR3 DNA follows: TGTGCCAGCAGTTACGCAGCGGGACCGGCCTACGAGCAGTACTTC.

This clone was seen just once. The chain is built from TRBV5-1 and TRBJ2-1; TRBD2 agrees at 11 bases. Germline V gene data show CDR1 as SGHRS and CDR2 as YFSETQ. With V trimmed by 3 bases and J by 7 bases, 9 bases remained unmatched. This CDR3 spans 16 amino acids. CDR3 nucleotide sequence: TGCGCCAGCAGCTCTATCACTAGCGGGAGATCAAATGAGCAGTTCTTC. Amino acid sequence: CASSSITSGRSNEQFF.

The V gene is TRBV28, the J gene TRBJ2-7; D gene uncertain. V lost 8 bases and J lost 6, with 11 bases in between. The CDR3 consists of 11 residues. Germline CDR1 reads MDHEN; CDR2 reads SYDVKM. Here the CDR3 DNA reads TGTGCCAGCGAGCTTAACAGCGAGCAGTACTTC. Translation: CASELNSEQYF.

V usage is TRBV19 and J usage is TRBJ2-3; D remains ambiguous. The germline CDR1 and CDR2 sequences are LNHDA and SQIVND (reference sequence). CDR3 size: 15 residues. V was shortened by 3 bases and J by 3 bases, with 13 bases between the two germline ends. This CDR3 reads CASSMRPSYTDTQYF. CDR3 bases: TGTGCCAGTAGTATGAGGCCTTCCTATACAGATACGCAGTATTTT.

This clone was recorded once. The J gene is TRBJ2-1, the V gene TRBV7-2; D gene uncertain. The CDR3 spans 14 residues. Germline values: CDR1 SGHTA, CDR2 FQGNSA. With 2 bases removed from V and 0 bases from J, the gap between germline ends came to 5 bases. Here the CDR3 reads CASSLLRSYNEQFF. CDR3 in DNA: TGTGCCAGCAGCTTACTGCGCTCCTACAATGAGCAGTTCTTC.

This clone was detected a few times. The V and J genes are TRBV6-1 and TRBJ2-3; D perhaps matches TRBD2 (6 bases). The CDR3 is 15 amino acids. V was pared by 7 bases and J by 4 bases, with 18 bases between. CDR1 and CDR2 from the germline V gene are MNHNS and SASEGT. The chain's CDR3 is CASISWRAPADTQYF. The DNA of the CDR3 is TGTGCCAGCATTAGTTGGAGGGCTCCGGCAGATACGCAGTATTTT.

The V gene is TRBV5-1, the J gene TRBJ2-1, with 10 bases aligning to TRBD2. Losses at the gene ends were 0 bases for V and 8 bases for J; bases not matched to a gene: 5. The length of the CDR3 is 15 residues. Germline V lookup: CDR1 SGHRS, CDR2 YFSETQ. The CDR3 spells CASSLEAGGPYEQFF. Here the CDR3 DNA reads TGCGCCAGCAGCTTGGAAGCGGGAGGGCCCTATGAGCAGTTCTTC.

The chain carries TRBV2 and TRBJ2-1; 8 nucleotides agree with TRBD2. In germline, CDR1 is SNHLY, CDR2 FYNNEI. V gave up 1 base and J gave up 6 bases; unmatched junction bases: 11. This CDR3 comprises 17 residues. The CDR3 nucleotides are TGTGCCAGCAGTGAAGAGTGGGCTAGCGGGTTGTCCAATGAGCAGTTCTTC. Its translation is CASSEEWASGLSNEQFF.

By share, this clone ranks as medium-sized (0.01 to 0.1%). The CDR3 spells CASSHFDRTHSGNTIYF. CDR3 in DNA: TGCGCCAGCAGCCACTTCGACAGGACCCACTCTGGAAACACCATATATTTT. The rearrangement uses TRBV4-3 and TRBJ1-3; a possible D gene is TRBD1 (6 bases). Germline values: CDR1 LGHNA, CDR2 YSLEER. CDR3 length: 17 residues. V gave up 3 bases and J gave up 0 bases, with 15 bases separating them.

This clone has a single count. This chain's CDR3 is CASSQDRGGLDTQYF. Written as DNA, the CDR3 is TGCGCCAGCAGCCAAGATAGGGGGGGGTTAGATACGCAGTATTTT. The rearrangement joins TRBV4-3 to TRBJ2-3; D possibly corresponds to TRBD2 (7 bases). The V end was cut by 0 bases, the J end by 5 bases, with 12 bases between. CDR1 and CDR2 (germline): LGHNA, YSLEER. The CDR3 consists of 15 residues.

This chain connects TRBV27 to TRBJ1-3; the D is unclear. From germline, CDR1 is MNHEY and CDR2 SMNVEV (reference sequence). V was trimmed by 2 bases and J by 4 bases, leaving 18 bases between them. CDR3 length: 17 residues. Here the CDR3 DNA reads TGTGCCAGCAGTTTAGTATCGGGGAGGTACGGCGGAAACACCATATATTTT. It codes for CASSLVSGRYGGNTIYF.